This entry features one T cell receptor beta chain sequence. This record belongs to a study of shared clonotypes between healthy human individuals. Study in general: Donors had three CD4 naive, three CD4 memory, two CD8 naive and one CD8 memory plate apiece.

The germline gives CDR1 MRHNA, CDR2 SNTAGT. The V and J ends lost 3 bases and 2 bases, in that order; junction bases with no gene match: 5. This CDR3 region has 16 residues. Free of recent acute infections or vaccinations, the donors were healthy HIV-negative adults. Donors comprised only Caucasian adults living in Nashville, Tennessee. Clones were sequenced by immunoSEQ multiplex PCR, and TCRdb holds only the in-frame ones, with some missing. This sample carries a few million clones, 85% to 95% of them seen once, and the ten largest clones take 0.37%. V and J are TRBV6-4 and TRBJ2-5, with TRBD2 matching 11 bases. The specimen was naive CD4+ T cells from PBMCs. The subset is: CD45RA+ positively selected. This receptor was identified in a man aged 18 to 29 in good health. Some clones in this sample may be carry-over from other donors' samples. The CDR3 here is CASSEAGLAVQETQYF. CDR3 bases: TGTGCCAGCAGTGAAGCGGGACTAGCGGTGCAAGAGACCCAGTACTTC.